Described below is a single TCR beta chain sequence and its context. It has no known antigen specificity. No base-level quality is on record; no much larger clone is a single base apart. Libraries were prepared through RACE. Sequencing instrument: NextSeq 500. During library preparation, unique molecular identifiers were attached to individual cDNA molecules so that TCRs could be counted in a quantitative, reproducible way. Both TCR alpha and TCR beta chains were sequenced from each blood RNA sample. On the study's bioinformatics: A median of approximately 100,000 TCRs per sample was observed, with a range of about 20,000 to 690,600. The Decombinator software suite was used to annotate V, J and CDR3 in the TCR reads. To make PS versus PT1 abundance plots, every sample was subsampled to the same number of TCRs (28,000). TCRs were defined as expanded if absent before sensitization and observed at least eight times at the 2-week time point. TCRdb ran its own pipeline on the public reads, namely fastp trimming at Q25 and MiXCR clone calling, and kept in-frame beta chains. CDR3 protein duplicates are merged, each entry listing the most common genes and DNA. The V and J calls come from TCRdb's annotation, not from the publication. The sample table holds around 120,000 distinct CDR3 sequences, of which about an eighth were seen once. Around 0.99% of the sample rests with the top ten.

The CDR3 goes from the cysteine to the phenylalanine over 16 residues. The sequence is cut down to CDR3 DNA, 48 bases in frame from base 1. V drops 2 bases and J drops 0 bases, leaving 10 bases in between. The germline V gene (reference sequence) supplies CDR1 LGHDT and CDR2 YNNKEL. Sample time point, as interpreted from the label and publication: patch test 1, 2 weeks after DPC sensitization. The treatment or condition label here, explained by the study, means: therapeutic diphenylcyclopropenone sensitization with weekly scalp DPC. At each patch-test visit, blood was drawn before the patch test was applied. Eligible patients were aged 18 to 70, diagnosed with alopecia, deemed suitable for DPC therapy, and excluded if pregnant. Total RNA was isolated from unfractionated whole blood collected in Tempus Blood RNA tubes. This sample stems from a study of human T cells and chemical hapten exposure (dated by TCRdb to the early 2020s). Describing the broader study: For sensitization, 2% DPC in acetone was applied to a roughly 2 cm by roughly 2 cm area of upper inner arm skin. Libraries were pooled for sequencing, and per-sample TCR yields varied mainly because of small differences in library volumes within the pool. Most of the patients in the cohort were female, and the cohort covered alopecia areata with under or over 50% scalp involvement, alopecia totalis and alopecia universalis. Blood for TCR sequencing was provided by twenty-nine alopecia patients at one to four time points (pre-sensitization, 2, 6 and 24 weeks). Peripheral blood TCR repertoire changes were tracked in vivo in alopecia patients during primary and secondary sensitization to the hapten diphenylcyclopropenone (DPC). Weekly therapeutic DPC doses were additionally applied to the scalp of patients throughout the roughly 24-week study period. Patch testing on the upper back used Finn chambers containing 0.01% DPC, with scoring done after 6 days according to International Contact Dermatitis Research Group standards. Patient blood was sampled pre-sensitization (week 0) and at 2, 6 and about 24 weeks after DPC sensitization. The research as a whole found: DPC sensitization did not change how many TCRs were above 1 in 1000 frequency, and no evidence was found of alterations in global repertoire structure. Alopecia, a presumed autoimmune disease, was present in all patients, so the immune response of the patients might differ from that of healthy individuals. Patch test score correlated positively with the number of PT1 expanded TCRs, reaching significance at thresholds 8, 16 and 32 but not at 4. Expanded TCRs formed significantly more large CDR3 similarity clusters than pre-sensitization or healthy control sets, consistent with antigen-driven responses. After repeated subsampling, the strength of the expansion versus patch-test correlation and the threshold at which it became significant changed.

The receptor comes from a young man with alopecia areata. Some clones in this sample may be carry-over from other donors' samples. Sample: whole blood, taken in connection with sensitization to the hapten diphenylcyclopropenone (DPC). The chain employs TRBV3-1 and TRBJ2-2; TRBD2 is a possible D gene, resting on 5 matching bases. Read as DNA, the sequence is TGTGCCAGCAGCCAATTATCAGCGGCGAACACCGGGGAGCTGTTTTTT. Its translation reads: CASSQLSAANTGELFF.